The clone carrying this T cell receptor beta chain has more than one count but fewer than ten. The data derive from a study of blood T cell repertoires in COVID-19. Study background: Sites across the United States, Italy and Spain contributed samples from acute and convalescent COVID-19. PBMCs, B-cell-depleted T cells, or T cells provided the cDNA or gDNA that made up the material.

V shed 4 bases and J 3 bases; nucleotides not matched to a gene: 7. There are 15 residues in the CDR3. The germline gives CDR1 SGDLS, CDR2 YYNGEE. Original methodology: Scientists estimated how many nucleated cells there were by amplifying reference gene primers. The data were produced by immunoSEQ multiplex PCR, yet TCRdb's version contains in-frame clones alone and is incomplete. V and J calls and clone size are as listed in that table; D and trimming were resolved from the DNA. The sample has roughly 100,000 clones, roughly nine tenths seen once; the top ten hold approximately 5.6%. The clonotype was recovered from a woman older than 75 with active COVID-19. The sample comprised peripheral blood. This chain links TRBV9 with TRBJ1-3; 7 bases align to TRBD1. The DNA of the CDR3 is TGTGCCAGCAGCTTTAACAGGGGCAGTGGAAACACCATATATTTT. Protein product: CASSFNRGSGNTIYF. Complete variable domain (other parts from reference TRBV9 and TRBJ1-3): DSGVTQTPKHLITATGQRVTLRCSPRSGDLSVYWYQQSLDQGLQFLIQYYNGEERAKGNILERFSAQQFPDLHSELNLSSLELGDSALYFCASSFNRGSGNTIYFGEGSWLTVV.